There are many counts of the clone carrying this TCR beta chain. Antigen specificity is unknown. The read ends 3 residues before the CDR3 terminus; that terminus is restored from the germline J gene. Patients and controls were mostly of Caucasian heritage. The entry originates in a study of T cell clonality in common variable immunodeficiency. Equal genomic DNA amounts from CVID and control samples were sequenced. The protocol was immunoSEQ multiplex PCR, while the TCRdb copy is restricted to in-frame clones and leaves out a portion. There are approximately 75,000 clones in the sample, none observed a single time. Germline lookup yields CDR1 DFQATT and CDR2 SNEGSKA (reference sequence). V shed 0 bases and J shed 1 base, with 11 bases lying between them. The CDR3 has 15 residues. Findings of the study overall: TCRbeta clonality was increased in CVID versus healthy controls.

The receptor was derived from a person aged 18 to 75 in good health. The chain is built from TRBV20-1 and TRBJ2-3, with D possibly matching TRBD2 (6 bases). The sample comprised peripheral blood mononuclear cells. The CDR3 region is CSARDRDWGTDTQYF. The CDR3 DNA, read in part, is TGCAGTGCTAGAGATAGGGACTGGGGCACAGATACG.